A selection of T cell receptor beta chains follows, all from one sample in a study of shared clonotypes between healthy human individuals. Assay: immunoSEQ multiplex PCR; the TCRdb copy retains only in-frame clones and omits some. The table shows about 1.1 million clones, with roughly 74% occurring only once. The sequenced material came from memory CD4+ T cells from PBMCs. Source of these receptors: a man in his late teens or twenties in good health. Some clones in this sample may be carry-over from other donors' samples. Both conserved end residues are part of each CDR3.

v_gene | CDR3aa
TRBV11-3 | CASSSWTSGDTGELFF
TRBV19 | CASSPLAGGFYEQYF
TRBV5-4 | CASSSRGQETQYF
TRBV6-1 | CASGLAGVGAFF
TRBV7-3 | CASSLQPGTYNEQFF
TRBV7-9 | CASGRLWEGTNEQFF
TRBV5-1 | CASSLSGTLGTEAFF
TRBV11-2 | CASSLGLAGGRSYNEQFF
TRBV5-1 | CASSLAGTGRNYNEQFF
TRBV28 | CATLGPGDEKLFF
TRBV2 | CASNLDSYNEQFF
TRBV6-5 | CASSSGLTYEQYF
TRBV11-1 | CASSPTDSGANVLTF
TRBV19 | CASRTESNEKLFF
TRBV30 | CAWSQGPNEQFF
TRBV2 | CASSGSSNSNQPQHF
TRBV20-1 | CSAPDRYEQYF
TRBV10-3 | CATKRGVGRNAGSYEQYF
TRBV5-4 | CASRPGGGATNEKLFF
TRBV27 | CASRRLAGGNEQYF
TRBV29-1 | CSVVGPAYEQYF
TRBV28 | CASRYRNTEAFF
TRBV6-6 | CASSWGSGRQETQYF
TRBV11-1 | CASSLGLGYEQYF
TRBV6-5 | CASGQGLGYGYTF
TRBV30 | CAWSPRGLGFTVPQYF
TRBV10-3 | CAISGPYNEQFF
TRBV19 | CASSIRTVYGYTF
TRBV27 | CASSSRLADAYNEQFF
TRBV6-5 | CASSSRRGADTQYF
TRBV2 | CASSGLRTEETQYF
TRBV7-3 | CASSLTLTSGDEQFF
TRBV30 | CAWSGESGYTF
TRBV11-2 | CASSHTRTPYRAFF
TRBV7-2 | CASSLGTEGWETQYF
TRBV14 | CASSGQGATAQYF
TRBV5-4 | CASSLFLSGVADTQYF
TRBV28 | CASLNRGQYYGYTF
TRBV9 | CASSVGQTHEKLFF
TRBV7-8 | CASSEQGRGSYEQYF
TRBV15 | CATSRGGVISYEQYF
TRBV11-2 | CASSLLVGGVTEAFF
TRBV9 | CASNPFSGTNTGELFF
TRBV6-5 | CASSRTVGNQPQHF
TRBV4-3 | CASSQDPPGDNEKLFF
TRBV2 | CASSLQAGGPAEQYF
TRBV4-2 | CASSQDMGDGYGYTF
TRBV5-1 | CASSSVGTGGATDTQYF
TRBV4-2 | CASSPRGESAGANVLTF
TRBV5-6 | CASSLSGIQETQYF
TRBV29-1 | CSVEDRAGIDNYEQYF